The 26 T cell receptor beta chains given below trace back to one sample, sequenced in a study of blood T cell repertoires in COVID-19. Clones were read by immunoSEQ multiplex PCR, and TCRdb kept only the in-frame ones, dropping some. The sample consists of about 140,000 clones, 75% to 85% of them appearing once. The sequenced sample consisted of peripheral blood. The receptors stem from a woman of 80 years or more with active or convalescent COVID-19.

This clone has a handful of counts. V and J are TRBV11-2 and TRBJ2-1; 15 bases fit TRBD2. The CDR3 runs 19 residues. CDR1 and CDR2 from the germline V gene are SGHAT and FQNNGV. V trimming: 2 bases; J trimming: 4 bases; junction bases outside the gene matches: 9. CDR3 sequence reads: CASSLRAVGLAGGYNEQFF. In nucleotides, the CDR3 is TGTGCCAGCAGCTTACGGGCGGTGGGACTAGCGGGGGGATACAATGAGCAGTTCTTC.

This chain links TRBV4-3 with TRBJ1-5; tentatively, D is TRBD1 (6 bases). Germline-derived CDR1 and CDR2 are LGHNA and YSLEER. Trimming removed 1 base from V and 2 bases from J, with 6 bases in between. This CDR3 comprises 14 residues. CDR3 bases: TGCGCCAGCAGCCAAGGACAGGGCAATCAGCCCCAGCATTTT. It codes for CASSQGQGNQPQHF.

This clone was counted only a few times. This rearrangement joins TRBV5-1 to TRBJ1-1, with D unclear. Trimming shortened V by 0 bases and J by 4 bases, and 10 bases separated the two germline ends. Per the germline V gene, CDR1 is SGHRS and CDR2 is YFSETQ. This CDR3 spans 14 amino acids. CDR3 DNA sequence: TGCGCCAGCAGCTTGGCCTCTGGAGTCACTGAAGCTTTCTTT. This sequence encodes CASSLASGVTEAFF.

V is TRBV9 and J is TRBJ1-4, with a tentative D call TRBD1 (5 bases). The CDR3 contains 16 residues. Germline lookup yields CDR1 SGDLS and CDR2 YYNGEE. V was clipped by 3 bases and J by 7 bases, with 19 bases between them. CDR3 amino acids: CASSADAGIWAEKLFF. The CDR3 region has the DNA TGTGCCAGCAGCGCCGACGCAGGGATTTGGGCTGAAAAACTGTTTTTT.

CDR3 DNA sequence: TGCGCCAGCAGCAGGGGGACTAGCGTGGGCACCGGGGAGCTGTTTTTT. Amino acid sequence: CASSRGTSVGTGELFF. The rearrangement links TRBV5-1 to TRBJ2-2; TRBD2 agrees at 10 bases. From germline, CDR1 is SGHRS and CDR2 YFSETQ. Trimming cost V 4 bases and J 4 bases; bases outside gene matches: 7. The CDR3 runs to 16 residues.

V usage is TRBV5-1 and J usage is TRBJ1-1, with TRBD1 matching 7 bases. Germline V gene sequence: CDR1 SGHRS, CDR2 YFSETQ. This CDR3 contains 14 residues. Trimming at V came to 4 bases and at J to 0 bases, leaving 3 bases not matched to a gene. CDR3 loop: CASSVTGMNTEAFF. The DNA of the CDR3 is TGCGCCAGCAGCGTGACAGGGATGAACACTGAAGCTTTCTTT.

The chain couples TRBV30 to TRBJ1-1, with no clear D. Germline CDR1 is GTSNPN and CDR2 is SVGIG (reference sequence). V lost 3 bases, J lost 2 bases, and 10 bases lay in between. There are 13 residues in the CDR3. The CDR3 nucleotides are TGTGCCTGGAGCCTAGATATTAACACTGAAGCTTTCTTT. Its protein product is CAWSLDINTEAFF.

This clone was recorded a few times. This chain links TRBV5-4 with TRBJ1-1, with D uncertain. Germline V lookup: CDR1 SGHNT, CDR2 YYREEE (reference sequence). The CDR3 contains 12 residues. Trimming left V 4 bases short and J 7 bases short, with 11 bases between. The CDR3 loop reads CASSGEGGEAFF. DNA for the CDR3: TGTGCCAGCAGCGGGGAGGGTGGTGAAGCTTTCTTT.

This clone occurred a few times. This chain connects TRBV6-5 to TRBJ2-7; tentative D call: TRBD1 (5 bases). Trimming left V 5 bases short and J 7 bases short, with 12 bases between. The CDR3 contains 12 residues. In germline, CDR1 is MNHEY, CDR2 SVGAGI. For the CDR3, the DNA is TGTGCCAGCAGTACCCCAGACAGAGAGCAGTACTTC. Protein: CASSTPDREQYF.

This chain links TRBV11-2 with TRBJ2-5, with D possibly being TRBD2 (5 bases). The germline V gene encodes CDR1 SGHAT and CDR2 FQNNGV. This CDR3 region has 16 residues. Trimming left V 1 base short and J 2 bases short, with 14 bases between. This chain's CDR3 is CASSLGPGSGQETQYF. The CDR3 DNA reads as TGTGCCAGCAGCTTAGGTCCGGGGTCGGGGCAAGAGACCCAGTACTTC.

A few counts support this clone. The chain couples TRBV5-1 to TRBJ1-1; tentatively, D is TRBD1 (5 bases). The V gene's germline CDR1 is SGHRS and CDR2 YFSETQ. V shed 2 bases and J shed 0 bases, with 14 bases lying between them. This CDR3 has 16 residues. The CDR3 sequence: CASSFPRQGVNTEAFF. The CDR3 coding sequence is TGCGCCAGCAGCTTTCCTAGGCAGGGCGTGAACACTGAAGCTTTCTTT.

The chain couples TRBV30 to TRBJ1-5; no clear D. The CDR3 spans 15 residues. The V end lost 2 bases, the J end lost 2 bases, and 13 bases lay between the germline ends. CDR1 and CDR2 from the germline V gene are GTSNPN and SVGIG (reference sequence). CDR3 DNA sequence: TGTGCCTGGAGTTCGACTGTCATAGGCAATCAGCCCCAGCATTTT. Its protein product is CAWSSTVIGNQPQHF.

The CDR3 loop is CASSTRGLNSPLHF. The CDR3 DNA follows: TGTGCCAGCAGTACCAGGGGGCTTAATTCACCCCTCCACTTT. The rearrangement links TRBV7-3 to TRBJ1-6; 8 bases fit TRBD1. J was trimmed by 6 bases and V by 6 bases; bases with no gene match: 4. The CDR3 contains 14 residues. Germline values: CDR1 SGHTA, CDR2 FQGTGA.

This chain joins TRBV7-9 and TRBJ1-1; TRBD1 matches at 9 bases. CDR3 length equals 14 residues. Looked up from germline, CDR1 is SEHNR and CDR2 is FQNEAQ (reference sequence). The V gene end was trimmed by 2 bases and the J gene end by 4 bases; junction bases not matched to a gene: 2. The CDR3 region is CASSLTGGVTEAFF. DNA of the CDR3: TGTGCCAGCAGCTTAACAGGGGGCGTCACTGAAGCTTTCTTT.

This chain uses TRBV6-2 or TRBV6-3 with TRBJ2-7; D is unresolved. V was pared by 6 bases and J by 5 bases, with 11 bases between. The germline V gene encodes CDR1 MNHEY and CDR2 SVGEGT. This CDR3 is 12 amino acids long. This CDR3 is CASSSGWDEQYF. Here the CDR3 DNA reads TGTGCCAGCAGCTCCGGGTGGGACGAGCAGTACTTC.

On this clone: The same CDR3 can be traced to other DNA sequences in this sample. The gene calls are TRBV7-9 and TRBJ1-2; 7 bases map to TRBD1. V dropped 1 base and J dropped 5; count of bases not matched to a gene: 4. There are 14 residues in the CDR3. Germline V lookup: CDR1 SEHNR, CDR2 FQNEAQ (reference sequence). In DNA form, the CDR3 reads TGTGCCAGCAGCTTAGAGGGGGCTTCTTATGGCTACACCTTC. Its protein product is CASSLEGASYGYTF.

This chain's CDR3 is CASSLYTGSYGYTF. DNA for the CDR3: TGTGCCAGCAGTTTATACACAGGATCCTATGGCTACACCTTC. V usage is TRBV28 and J usage is TRBJ1-2; D perhaps matches TRBD1 (5 bases). The CDR3 has 14 amino acids. V lost 1 base and J 4 bases, leaving 10 bases between the germline ends. Germline V gives CDR1 MDHEN, CDR2 SYDVKM.

To note about this clone: Other DNA sequences in the same sample also yield this CDR3. The V and J genes are TRBV5-1 and TRBJ1-3; D is unresolved. From germline, CDR1 is SGHRS and CDR2 YFSETQ. V lost 0 bases and J lost 0, with 4 bases in between. The CDR3 covers 14 residues. The CDR3 bases are TGCGCCAGCAGCTTGGCCAGCTCTGGAAACACCATATATTTT. As protein: CASSLASSGNTIYF.

This rearrangement joins TRBV7-3 to TRBJ2-2; no definite D call. In germline, CDR1 is SGHTA, CDR2 FQGTGA. V lost 6 bases to trimming and J lost 5 bases, with 13 bases between them. The CDR3 loop spans 14 amino acids. CDR3 bases: TGTGCCAGCAGTTACACTACCGGGACCGGGGAGCTGTTTTTT. As protein: CASSYTTGTGELFF.

This clone was detected a few times. The chain is built from TRBV5-5 and TRBJ2-1; maybe TRBD2 (6 bases). The germline V gene has CDR1 SGHKS and CDR2 YYEKEE (reference sequence). CDR3 length equals 15 residues. Trimming removed 7 bases at V and 0 bases at J, with 14 bases between. CDR3 sequence (DNA): TGTGCCAGCGACTCCCGGGGGAACTCCTACAATGAGCAGTTCTTC. This codes for CASDSRGNSYNEQFF.

The chain combines TRBV19 with TRBJ2-1, with 13 bases aligning to TRBD2. The CDR3 length is 15 residues. After removal of 6 bases from V and 9 bases from J, the junction contained 8 bases not matched to a gene. CDR1 is LNHDA, CDR2 SQIVND, per germline (reference sequence). In DNA, the CDR3 is TGTGCCAGTAGGATAACTAGCGGGGGGGCAGGTGAGCAGTTCTTC. Translating it yields CASRITSGGAGEQFF.

This clone was recorded only once. The chain recombines TRBV9 with TRBJ2-2, with a weak D call TRBD1 (6 bases). The CDR3 is 16 amino acids. In germline, CDR1 is SGDLS, CDR2 YYNGEE. V shed 0 bases and J shed 4 bases, with 13 bases lying between them. The CDR3 DNA reads TGTGCCAGCAGCGTAGGGGGCCAGGGGCGCACCGGGGAGCTGTTTTTT. It specifies CASSVGGQGRTGELFF.

This clone was picked up a small number of times. This chain connects TRBV19 to TRBJ1-3; D perhaps matches TRBD1 (5 bases). The CDR3 is 21 amino acids. V was trimmed by 7 bases and J by 0 bases, leaving 31 bases between them. The V gene's germline CDR1 is LNHDA and CDR2 SQIVND (reference sequence). In nucleotides, the CDR3 is TGTGCCAGTACCGCCCGGGGGGGGGTCCCTTCTTGGCCGAACTCTGGAAACACCATATATTTT. This gives the protein CASTARGGVPSWPNSGNTIYF.

V usage is TRBV28 and J usage is TRBJ1-1; TRBD1 matches 8 bases. The CDR3 is made up of 15 amino acids. V shed 4 bases and J 3 bases; nucleotides not matched to a gene: 7. From germline, CDR1 is MDHEN and CDR2 SYDVKM. For the CDR3, the DNA is TGTGCCAGCAGTTCAGGGGGCGTCGTCCACACTGAAGCTTTCTTT. Amino acids: CASSSGGVVHTEAFF.

This rearrangement joins TRBV18 to TRBJ2-5, with 7 bases lining up with TRBD2. The CDR3 runs to 15 residues. The V and J ends lost 4 bases and 4 bases, in that order; junction bases with no gene match: 9. The germline V gene encodes CDR1 KGHSH and CDR2 LQKENI. CDR3 in amino acids: CASSLQAGSAETQYF. The DNA of the CDR3 is TGTGCCAGCTCACTGCAAGCGGGGTCGGCAGAGACCCAGTACTTC.

The table lists this clone with a count of one. The chain combines TRBV6-5 with TRBJ1-2; 8 bases line up with TRBD1. Per the germline V gene, CDR1 is MNHEY and CDR2 is SVGAGI. J was trimmed by 5 bases and V by 6 bases; bases with no gene match: 5. The CDR3 runs 13 residues. The CDR3 DNA follows: TGTGCCAGCAGAAGCAGGGGGCTGTATGGCTACACCTTC. Translating gives CASRSRGLYGYTF.